The 29 T cell receptor beta chains reported below all come from one sample, sequenced in a study of post-analysis software for immune sequencing data. Broader study findings: In patients, about 5 TRBV segments were more frequent than in controls, with TRBV5-6, TRBV5-1 and TRBV20-1 among them.

These receptors have no identified antigens. Unique molecular identifiers were carried by the TCR beta cDNA libraries. Each CDR3 protein gets one entry after TCRdb re-called the PCR reads with MiXCR. The table lists a few hundred thousand distinct CDR3 sequences, 35% to 45% of them singletons. Sequenced: blood. The source is a girl aged 5-17 years with multiple sclerosis.

The chain links TRBV25-1 to TRBJ2-2, with D tentatively TRBD2 (6 bases). CDR1 is MGHDK and CDR2 is SYGVNS in the germline V gene. With 7 bases removed from V and 1 base from J, the gap between germline ends came to 13 bases. This CDR3 has 15 residues. The CDR3 coding sequence is TGTGCCAGCAACGCCGGGACTGGGAACACCGGGGAGCTGTTTTTT. It codes for CASNAGTGNTGELFF.

V and J are TRBV5-1 and TRBJ1-1; 10 bases align to TRBD1. The CDR3 length is 18 residues. V was pared by 0 bases and J by 1 base, with 9 bases of the junction left unmatched. Germline V gene lookup returns CDR1 SGHRS and CDR2 YFSETQ. The CDR3 sequence: CASSLGIDRGLRNTEAFF. The CDR3 nucleotides read TGCGCCAGCAGCTTGGGGATTGACAGGGGGCTTCGGAACACTGAAGCTTTCTTT. The full variable domain, with the rest looked up from reference TRBV5-1 and TRBJ1-1, is KAGVTQTPRYLIKTRGQQVTLSCSPISGHRSVSWYQQTPGQGLQFLFEYFSETQRNKGNFPGRFSGRQFSNSRSEMNVSTLELGDSALYLCASSLGIDRGLRNTEAFFGQGTRLTVV.

As concerns this clonotype: This clone may be a read error of a much larger clone one base away. The V gene is TRBV20-1, the J gene TRBJ2-3; 11 bases line up with TRBD2. CDR1 and CDR2 from the germline V gene are DFQATT and SNEGSKA (reference sequence). The CDR3 extends over 15 amino acids. With V trimmed by 3 bases and J by 4 bases, 6 bases remained unmatched. CDR3 residues: CSASGTSGNADTQYF. The DNA of the CDR3 is TGCAGTGCTAGCGGGACTAGCGGTAACGCAGATACGCAGTATTTT.

This clonotype was seen a single time. A single base separates this from a much larger clone, so it may be a read error. The chain recombines TRBV20-1 with TRBJ2-1; 8 bases match TRBD2. After removal of 7 bases from V and 7 bases from J, the junction contained 15 bases not matched to a gene. Germline V gene data show CDR1 as DFQATT and CDR2 as SNEGSKA (reference sequence). The CDR3 runs to 15 residues. The DNA of the CDR3 is TGCAGTGTCCACCCGGGGGGGAGACAAAAGAATGAGCAGTTCTTC. This encodes CSVHPGGRQKNEQFF.

This clonotype was seen only once. The chain links TRBV4-1 to TRBJ2-7, with D possibly being TRBD1 (6 bases). V was shortened by 4 bases and J by 0 bases, with 16 bases between the two germline ends. CDR3 length equals 16 residues. Per the germline V gene, CDR1 is MGHRA and CDR2 is YSYEKL. CDR3 DNA: TGCGCCAGCAGCCCACAGGGTATGGGGCTCTCCTACGAGCAGTACTTC. This translates into CASSPQGMGLSYEQYF.

The CDR3 loop is CASSPLAGLPGEQYF. CDR3 in DNA: TGTGCCAGCAGTCCGCTAGCGGGCCTCCCCGGGGAGCAGTACTTC. This chain links TRBV12-3 or TRBV12-4 with TRBJ2-7; 8 bases match TRBD2. The CDR3 covers 15 residues. Trimming took 5 bases from V and 7 from J; bases not matched to a gene: 13.

The chain has TRBV7-9 and TRBJ1-5; weak D call: TRBD1 (6 bases). The ends were cut back, 5 bases at V and 15 bases at J, with 17 bases in the middle. The CDR3 has 12 residues. CDR1 and CDR2 from the germline V gene are SEHNR and FQNEAQ (reference sequence). This CDR3 is CASSEQDRTRHF. For the CDR3, the DNA is TGTGCCAGCAGCGAACAGGACAGAACTAGGCATTTT.

This clonotype came up a few times. This rearrangement joins TRBV6-1 to TRBJ2-5; D is undetermined. V lost 2 bases and J lost 5, with 12 bases in between. The CDR3 contains 14 residues. Germline CDR1 and CDR2: MNHNS and SASEGT. The CDR3 DNA follows: TGTGCCAGCAGTGAAACCCTCAGGCTGGAGACCCAGTACTTC. This translates into CASSETLRLETQYF.

Here the CDR3 reads CASSYRRWRSATRNTEAFF. The DNA of the CDR3 is TGTGCCAGCAGTTATAGGCGCTGGCGAAGCGCTACGAGGAACACTGAAGCTTTCTTT. The V gene is TRBV28, the J gene TRBJ1-1, with D unresolved. The V end lost 4 bases, the J end lost 1 base, and 25 bases lay between the germline ends. This CDR3 has 19 amino acids. CDR1 and CDR2 from the germline V gene are MDHEN and SYDVKM.

Comment on this clonotype: A read error may be the cause here, since a much bigger clone is one base away. The chain uses TRBV28 and TRBJ1-1; D not resolved. V lost 2 bases to trimming and J lost 3 bases, with 7 bases between them. The CDR3 has 13 residues. CDR1 and CDR2 (germline): MDHEN, SYDVKM. The CDR3 is CASSLQRDTEAFF. CDR3 in DNA: TGTGCCAGCAGTTTACAGCGAGACACTGAAGCTTTCTTT.

This clonotype was detected many times. DNA of the CDR3: TGTGCCACCAGCAGCCCACTAGCGGGAGGCCAAGAGACCCAGTACTTC. This gives the protein CATSSPLAGGQETQYF. V gene TRBV15 combines with J gene TRBJ2-5; 12 bases fit TRBD2. Germline trimming cut 3 bases from V and 1 base from J; bases unmatched to any gene: 3. This CDR3 contains 16 residues. Germline V gene data show CDR1 as LNHNV and CDR2 as YYDKDF (reference sequence).

J is TRBJ2-7 and V is TRBV5-4; D call uncertain. The CDR3 contains 12 residues. The germline V gene encodes CDR1 SGHNT and CDR2 YYREEE (reference sequence). Trimming pared 3 bases from V and 0 bases from J, leaving 4 bases between. The CDR3 protein is CASSYHSYEQYF. The DNA for the CDR3 is TGTGCCAGCAGCTACCACTCCTACGAGCAGTACTTC.

Only a few counts were recorded for this clonotype. CDR3 nucleotide sequence: TGTGCCAGCAGTTTTCAGGGTGGCTACACCTTC. It specifies CASSFQGGYTF. The genes are TRBV28 and TRBJ1-2; tentatively, D is TRBD1 (5 bases). This CDR3 region has 11 residues. The V gene lost 3 bases and the J gene lost 7 bases, with 6 bases spanning the gap. Germline V gene lookup returns CDR1 MDHEN and CDR2 SYDVKM.

This clonotype was recorded at least ten times. This chain's CDR3 is CASRTGGRGSWGYTF. CDR3 nucleotides: TGTGCCAGCAGGACGGGCGGGAGAGGCTCCTGGGGCTACACCTTC. The rearrangement joins TRBV2 to TRBJ1-2; D is undetermined. This CDR3 spans 15 amino acids. The germline CDR1 and CDR2 sequences are SNHLY and FYNNEI. V lost 6 bases, J lost 8 bases, and 22 bases lay in between.

This clonotype has at least ten counts. V is TRBV20-1 and J is TRBJ1-2; D possibly corresponds to TRBD1 (6 bases). V was trimmed by 4 bases and J by 0 bases, leaving 9 bases between them. The V gene's germline CDR1 is DFQATT and CDR2 SNEGSKA (reference sequence). The CDR3 sequence is 13 residues long. For the CDR3, the DNA is TGCAGTGCTAACAGGGAACCTAACTATGGCTACACCTTC. Translating it yields CSANREPNYGYTF.

V is TRBV20-1 and J is TRBJ2-5; no clear D gene. The V end lost 0 bases, the J end lost 5 bases, and 7 bases lay between the germline ends. The germline CDR1 and CDR2 sequences are DFQATT and SNEGSKA (reference sequence). The CDR3 has 12 residues. The CDR3 DNA sequence: TGCAGTGCTAGAGACCGACCGGAGACCCAGTACTTC. Protein: CSARDRPETQYF.

CDR3 sequence (DNA): TGCAGTGCGCCGGACAGGAATACGGGTGAGCAGTTCTTC. It specifies CSAPDRNTGEQFF. V is TRBV20-1 and J is TRBJ2-1, with TRBD1 matching 7 bases. Germline CDR1 DFQATT, CDR2 SNEGSKA (reference sequence). The CDR3 runs 13 residues. The V and J ends lost 6 bases and 9 bases, in that order; junction bases with no gene match: 11.

The J gene is TRBJ1-4, the V gene TRBV4-1; 10 bases fit TRBD1. In germline, CDR1 is MGHRA, CDR2 YSYEKL. V shed 3 bases, J shed 8 bases, and the junction held 15 bases outside the gene matches. CDR3 length: 18 residues. CDR3 DNA: TGCGCCAGCAGCCACACCTTCGATTCGACAGGGGGCGAGGAAAAACTGTTTTTT. Translating gives CASSHTFDSTGGEEKLFF.

This clonotype has just a few counts. This clone may be a read error of a much larger clone one base away. V is TRBV5-1 and J is TRBJ2-1, with 9 positions matching TRBD1. The junction had 4 bases not matched to a gene; V was cut back by 5 bases and J by 7 bases. The germline V gene encodes CDR1 SGHRS and CDR2 YFSETQ. The CDR3 extends over 13 amino acids. CDR3 coding DNA: TGCGCCAGCAGGGGGACAGGGAGGAATGAGCAGTTCTTC. Translation gives CASRGTGRNEQFF.

The chain carries TRBV4-2 and TRBJ2-6, with 9 bases fitting TRBD2. The CDR3 spans 19 residues. V gave up 4 bases and J gave up 1 base; unmatched junction bases: 11. The germline V gene encodes CDR1 LGHNA and CDR2 YNFKEQ. The CDR3 protein is CASSPIGRGGESGANVLTF. The DNA for the CDR3 is TGTGCCAGCAGCCCCATAGGGCGCGGGGGGGAATCTGGGGCCAACGTCCTGACTTTC.

This clonotype was observed at least ten times. V usage is TRBV28 and J usage is TRBJ2-4, with D perhaps being TRBD1 or TRBD2 (5 bases each). This CDR3 contains 14 residues. With 2 bases removed from V and 5 bases from J, the gap between germline ends came to 10 bases. Germline V gene sequence: CDR1 MDHEN, CDR2 SYDVKM. CDR3: CASSLGQGENIQYF. DNA for the CDR3: TGTGCCAGCAGTTTAGGTCAGGGAGAAAACATTCAGTACTTC. Complete variable domain (other parts from reference TRBV28 and TRBJ2-4): DVKVTQSSRYLVKRTGEKVFLECVQDMDHENMFWYRQDPGLGLRLIYFSYDVKMKEKGDIPEGYSVSREKKERFSLILESASTNQTSMYLCASSLGQGENIQYFGAGTRLSVL.

The chain combines TRBV10-3 with TRBJ2-7, with TRBD1 matching over 8 bases. The CDR3 spans 14 residues. Germline CDR1 is ENHRY and CDR2 is SYGVKD. The trim removed 11 bases at V and 1 base at J, leaving 10 bases unmatched. CDR3 bases: TGTGCCTCGCGGACAGGGCTTTTATCCTACGAGCAGTACTTC. It is translated as CASRTGLLSYEQYF.

This clonotype was picked up many times. The chain recombines TRBV12-3 or TRBV12-4 with TRBJ2-5; the D gene is possibly TRBD2 (6 bases). V was shortened by 7 bases and J by 0 bases, with 18 bases between the two germline ends. CDR3 length: 16 residues. The CDR3 DNA sequence: TGTGCCAGCACCGACCCCGGGAGAACGGACCAAGAGACCCAGTACTTC. This codes for CASTDPGRTDQETQYF.

The chain is built from TRBV20-1 and TRBJ2-3, with D possibly TRBD1 on 5 matching bases. Looked up from germline, CDR1 is DFQATT and CDR2 is SNEGSKA (reference sequence). Trimming pared 2 bases from V and 2 bases from J, leaving 14 bases between. The CDR3 has 15 residues. In DNA form, the CDR3 reads TGCAGTGCTAGACAACGAGGACATACCACAGATACGCAGTATTTT. Its protein product is CSARQRGHTTDTQYF.

The CDR3 coding sequence is TGTGCCAGCAGTTTAGTGGGACGAGGGGGGAGCACAGATACGCAGTATTTT. Translation: CASSLVGRGGSTDTQYF. The chain employs TRBV12-3 or TRBV12-4 and TRBJ2-3; D may be TRBD1 or TRBD2 (6 bases each). This CDR3 has 17 residues. Trimming shortened V by 1 base and J by 0 bases, and 14 bases separated the two germline ends.

V gene TRBV12-3 or TRBV12-4 combines with J gene TRBJ2-1; 7 bases are a match to TRBD1. This CDR3 has 15 residues. Losses at the gene ends were 0 bases for V and 13 bases for J; bases not matched to a gene: 12. The chain's CDR3 is CASSLAPTGQEAQFF. The DNA for the CDR3 is TGTGCCAGCAGTTTAGCCCCGACAGGGCAAGAGGCCCAGTTCTTC.

Concerning this clonotype: It may be a read error: a sequence one base away is much more abundant. The chain has TRBV12-3 or TRBV12-4 and TRBJ1-5; TRBD1 agrees at 10 bases. The CDR3 runs 16 residues. Trimming took 3 bases from V and 5 from J; bases not matched to a gene: 7. This chain's CDR3 is CASSFGIGTGDQPQHF. CDR3 in DNA: TGTGCCAGCAGTTTTGGGATCGGGACAGGGGATCAGCCCCAGCATTTT.

A word on this clonotype: A much larger clone sits a single nucleotide away, making a read error possible. This chain links TRBV20-1 with TRBJ2-7; 8 bases map to TRBD1. CDR1 and CDR2 (germline): DFQATT, SNEGSKA (reference sequence). The CDR3 contains 13 residues. The V and J ends lost 4 bases and 3 bases, in that order; junction bases with no gene match: 5. For the CDR3, the DNA is TGCAGTGCTAAAGCGGACAGGGACTACGAGCAGTACTTC. Encoded protein: CSAKADRDYEQYF.

This clonotype has just a few counts. A much larger clonotype is one base distant, so this may be a read error. The chain has TRBV20-1 and TRBJ2-5; 13 bases are a match to TRBD2. The germline gives CDR1 DFQATT, CDR2 SNEGSKA (reference sequence). V shed 3 bases, J shed 11 bases, and the junction held 12 bases outside the gene matches. This CDR3 contains 15 residues. The CDR3 is CSASWTSGRFNEQYF. As DNA, the CDR3 is TGCAGTGCTAGTTGGACTAGCGGGAGATTTAATGAGCAGTACTTC.